Reported below is one T cell receptor beta chain. Its antigen is undetermined. These data belong to a study of blood T cells in healthy people across ages. Study in general: Per two T cells, about one barcoded beta molecule was captured through template switching. The study, taken as a whole, reports: Older individuals had lower TCR beta diversity per million T cells (the decline was roughly linear).

CDR3 length equals 16 residues. Germline V gives CDR1 SGDLS, CDR2 YYNGEE. The V gene lost 3 bases and the J gene lost 0 bases, with 10 bases spanning the gap. A J-beta primer mix and a sample-barcoded 5' primer were used in a second PCR of roughly 6 to 11 cycles. TCRdb reanalysed the 5' RACE reads using MiXCR and keeps one entry per CDR3 protein. The sample holds around 690,000 distinct CDR3 sequences, approximately 59% seen once. This sequence joins TRBV9 and TRBJ1-6; D uncertain. The sequencing sample was made of blood. The sequence came from a man aged 60-69 years in good health. The CDR3 region has the DNA TGTGCCAGCAGCGATCGGGCTGGCTCCTATAATTCACCCCTCCACTTT. Encoded protein: CASSDRAGSYNSPLHF.